The rows below give T cell receptor beta chains drawn from one sample of a study of cytomegalovirus exposure and HLA in healthy donors. Sequencing used immunoSEQ multiplex PCR; TCRdb keeps in-frame clones, though not all of them. The repertoire includes more than 200,000 clones, about three quarters of them detected once, and 1.5% to 2% sits in the top ten. Sequencing was carried out using PBMCs. Receptors originate from a man in his late teens or twenties in good health and CMV-seronegative. The conserved cysteine and the conserved F or W are not part of the CDR3 here. D genes are given only for firm matches. Size is omitted from some rows. Given values are once, few, many or a class for expanded clones.

D	V	size	J	CDR3
-	TRBV4-2	-	TRBJ2-2	ASSPQVLNTGELF
-	TRBV27	few	TRBJ2-2	ASSSKTRPDRRDTGELF
TRBD1	TRBV7-9	few	TRBJ2-1	ASSFPKDRGGNNEQF
-	TRBV7-8	-	TRBJ1-1	ASSSSFEGTEAF
-	TRBV9	few	TRBJ1-1	ASSVGTLNTEAF
-	TRBV30	-	TRBJ1-2	AWNARVDGYT
-	TRBV30	-	TRBJ1-4	AWSPLGEPTNEKLF
TRBD1	TRBV28	-	TRBJ1-2	ASSSQTGYDGYT
TRBD2	TRBV19	-	TRBJ2-1	ASSLGLAGGPRYNEQF
TRBD1	TRBV5-1	few	TRBJ2-1	ASSPDPPGQGPGEQF
-	TRBV7-2	-	TRBJ2-3	ASSLQGGGGTDTQY
-	TRBV30	-	TRBJ1-1	AWSVWGPVNTEAF
TRBD1	TRBV28	few	TRBJ1-1	ASSRDRGPLNTEAF
TRBD2	TRBV5-4	-	TRBJ2-3	ASSLWRGGITDTQY
TRBD1	TRBV7-2	-	TRBJ1-3	ASSPRGRGEGNTIY
TRBD1	TRBV27	-	-	ASSLSVGQGIYEQY
-	TRBV12-2	-	TRBJ1-5	ASRLYGTDLNQPQH
-	TRBV27	-	TRBJ1-1	ASSFRQNTEAF
-	TRBV4-3	-	TRBJ1-2	ASSQLSGGTYGYT
-	TRBV7-8	-	TRBJ2-2	ASSHLDLATGELF
-	TRBV5-5	-	TRBJ1-6	ASWGMGGNSPLH
TRBD1	TRBV7-9	-	TRBJ1-2	ASSPGTGHGYT
TRBD1	TRBV27	-	TRBJ1-1	ASSFTGGNTEAF
-	TRBV6-1	few	TRBJ2-1	ASSESSGGYNEQF
TRBD1	TRBV9	-	TRBJ1-2	ASSGITGDGYT
TRBD1	TRBV7-3	once	TRBJ2-3	ASSSQGGTDTQY
TRBD2	TRBV5-6	once	TRBJ2-1	ASSLGLAGDNEQF
-	TRBV11-3	-	TRBJ1-1	ASSLGGWQGDTEAF
TRBD2	TRBV9	-	TRBJ2-3	ASSAQTSGGGSDTQY
TRBD2	TRBV19	-	TRBJ2-7	ASAPGGQRGEQY
TRBD1	TRBV30	-	TRBJ1-1	ACTPGQLLTNTEAF
TRBD1	TRBV27	-	TRBJ1-1	ASSLGATGGLRAF
TRBD2	TRBV5-1	-	TRBJ2-1	ASRSLAGGFYEQF
TRBD1	TRBV25-1	-	TRBJ2-1	ASTEGGQGTNEQF
TRBD1	TRBV7-2	-	TRBJ1-1	ASSFNLGRDREAF
-	TRBV9	-	TRBJ2-3	ASSGTQSTDTQY
-	TRBV6-1	-	TRBJ1-1	ASSEVRGGNTEAF
TRBD2	TRBV7-9	-	TRBJ2-1	ASSLSSGSEQF
-	TRBV15	once	TRBJ1-5	ATSTDGASNQPQH
-	TRBV7-9	few	TRBJ2-2	ASSLARSNTGELF
TRBD1	TRBV6-1	-	TRBJ1-4	ASRTGTDNEKLF